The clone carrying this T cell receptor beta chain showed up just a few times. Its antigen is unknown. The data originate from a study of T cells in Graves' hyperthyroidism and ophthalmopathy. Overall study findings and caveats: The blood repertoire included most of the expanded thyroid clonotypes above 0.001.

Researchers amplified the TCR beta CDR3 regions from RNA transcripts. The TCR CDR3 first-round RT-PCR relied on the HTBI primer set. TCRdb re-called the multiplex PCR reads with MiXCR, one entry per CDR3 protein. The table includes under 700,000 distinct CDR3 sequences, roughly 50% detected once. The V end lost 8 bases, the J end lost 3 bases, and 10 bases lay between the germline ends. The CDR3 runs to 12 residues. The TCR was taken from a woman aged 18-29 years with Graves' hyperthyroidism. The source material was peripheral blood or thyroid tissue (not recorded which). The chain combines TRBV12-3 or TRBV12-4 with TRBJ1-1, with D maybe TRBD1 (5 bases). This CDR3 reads CASRGGDTEAFF. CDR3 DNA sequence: TGTGCCAGCCGGGGGGGGGACACTGAAGCTTTCTTT.